The next 2 T cell receptor beta chains were all read from a single sample in a study of shared clonotypes between healthy human individuals. It was CD45RO-negative cells, positively selected for CCR7, that made up naive CD8 cells, with terminally differentiated effector memory CD45RA+ cells excluded. The assay was immunoSEQ multiplex PCR, and TCRdb's table has in-frame clones only and misses some. The table shows about 2.1 million clones, with 93% occurring only once. The specimen sequenced was naive CD8+ T cells from PBMCs. The receptors here all came from a young man in good health. Some clones in this sample may be carry-over from other donors' samples.

Comments on this clone: This same CDR3 is encoded by further DNA sequences in the sample. The CDR3 region has the DNA TGTGCCAGCAGTTTAAGGGGGCAGGGCTACGAGCAGTACTTC. Encoded protein: CASSLRGQGYEQYF. The chain links TRBV27 to TRBJ2-7; 7 bases map to TRBD1. The CDR3 runs 14 residues. CDR1 and CDR2 (germline): MNHEY, SMNVEV (reference sequence). V lost 2 bases to trimming and J lost 3 bases; unmatched junction nucleotides: 4.

The chain carries TRBV6-4 and TRBJ2-1; 10 bases are a match to TRBD2. V trimming: 3 bases; J trimming: 4 bases; junction bases outside the gene matches: 3. Germline values: CDR1 MRHNA, CDR2 SNTAGT. CDR3 length: 15 amino acids. The CDR3 coding sequence is TGTGCCAGCAGTGAATGGACTAGCGGATACAATGAGCAGTTCTTC. This codes for CASSEWTSGYNEQFF.